This T cell receptor beta chain emerged from a study of blood T cell repertoires in COVID-19. Repertoires were generated with immunoSEQ multiplex PCR, while TCRdb's copy carries only in-frame clones and drops some. Counted here are about 280,000 clones, approximately 86% occurring once; the ten biggest clones make up roughly 13%. CDR3 length equals 14 residues. Germline lookup yields CDR1 SGHNT and CDR2 YYREEE (reference sequence). Trimming pared 3 bases from V and 3 bases from J, leaving 12 bases between. The TCR was taken from a woman in her seventies with COVID-19, enrolled during active disease. Sequenced input: peripheral blood. This chain links TRBV5-4 with TRBJ1-1; D unresolved. In nucleotides, the CDR3 is TGTGCCAGCAGCTACGGGAAGCCTGACACTGAAGCTTTCTTT. It is translated as CASSYGKPDTEAFF.